The 7 T cell receptor beta chains below come from one sample, sequenced in a study of T cell changes during pregnancy in multiple sclerosis. Clones were read by immunoSEQ multiplex PCR, and TCRdb kept only the in-frame ones, dropping some. The sample shows some 77,000 clones, about 93% of them seen only once. Sequences were derived from peripheral blood, sampled after pregnancy. The receptors were sampled from a female donor in good health, enrolled as a control in a pregnancy study.

The chain combines TRBV2 with TRBJ2-7; the D is unclear. Germline lookup yields CDR1 SNHLY and CDR2 FYNNEI. The CDR3 covers 14 residues. V gave up 1 base and J gave up 1 base, with 8 bases separating them. Here the CDR3 reads CASSEVGGSYEQYF. For the CDR3, the DNA is TGTGCCAGCAGTGAAGTTGGCGGATCCTACGAGCAGTACTTC.

The chain links TRBV9 to TRBJ2-6; maybe TRBD2 (5 bases). Trimming cost V 2 bases and J 1 base, with 13 bases left between them. Germline CDR1 is SGDLS and CDR2 is YYNGEE. The CDR3 extends over 17 amino acids. The CDR3 spells CASSVAGRLSGANVLTF. The DNA of the CDR3 is TGTGCCAGCAGCGTTGCGGGCCGGTTGTCTGGGGCCAACGTCCTGACTTTC.

The J gene is TRBJ2-3, the V gene TRBV7-6; D is undetermined. V lost 1 base, J lost 3 bases, and 5 bases lay in between. In germline, CDR1 is SGHVS, CDR2 FNYEAQ. CDR3 length: 13 residues. The CDR3: CASSLVLTDTQYF. The CDR3 DNA sequence: TGTGCCAGCAGCTTAGTACTAACAGATACGCAGTATTTT. The full variable domain, with the rest looked up from reference TRBV7-6 and TRBJ2-3, is GAGVSQSPRYKVTKRGQDVALRCDPISGHVSLYWYRQALGQGPEFLTYFNYEAQQDKSGLPNDRFSAERPEGSISTLTIQRTEQRDSAMYRCASSLVLTDTQYFGPGTRLTVL.

The chain carries TRBV30 and TRBJ2-5; 7 positions agree with TRBD2. The J call may be mistaken, given a closer DNA end match to TRBJ2-7. This CDR3 spans 14 amino acids. Germline V lookup: CDR1 GTSNPN, CDR2 SVGIG (reference sequence). CDR3 sequence reads: CAWSVQGGVYEQYF. The CDR3 DNA reads as TGTGCCTGGAGTGTGCAGGGAGGGGTCTACGAGCAGTACTTC.

The chain has TRBV2 and TRBJ2-1, with 10 bases fitting TRBD1. CDR1 and CDR2 (germline): SNHLY, FYNNEI. V gave up 8 bases and J gave up 7 bases; unmatched junction bases: 11. The CDR3 is made up of 15 amino acids. The CDR3 sequence: CASSAGQGVWNEQFF. The CDR3, as DNA: TGTGCCAGCTCCGCCGGACAGGGGGTCTGGAATGAGCAGTTCTTC.

The chain combines TRBV28 with TRBJ1-2, with 8 positions matching TRBD1. The CDR3 totals 12 residues. Germline V lookup: CDR1 MDHEN, CDR2 SYDVKM. The V segment lost 9 bases and the J segment 6 bases; nucleotides outside the gene matches: 6. As DNA, the CDR3 is TGTGCCAGTAATCAGGGGGCAGATGGCTACACCTTC. Translating it yields CASNQGADGYTF.

The rearrangement links TRBV11-2 to TRBJ2-1, with 7 positions matching TRBD2. The V segment lost 5 bases and the J segment 1 base; nucleotides outside the gene matches: 11. This CDR3 contains 17 residues. Germline V gene sequence: CDR1 SGHAT, CDR2 FQNNGV. The CDR3 sequence is CASSRGEAGRSYNEQFF. The CDR3 coding sequence is TGTGCCAGCAGCCGCGGGGAAGCGGGGCGTTCCTACAATGAGCAGTTCTTC.